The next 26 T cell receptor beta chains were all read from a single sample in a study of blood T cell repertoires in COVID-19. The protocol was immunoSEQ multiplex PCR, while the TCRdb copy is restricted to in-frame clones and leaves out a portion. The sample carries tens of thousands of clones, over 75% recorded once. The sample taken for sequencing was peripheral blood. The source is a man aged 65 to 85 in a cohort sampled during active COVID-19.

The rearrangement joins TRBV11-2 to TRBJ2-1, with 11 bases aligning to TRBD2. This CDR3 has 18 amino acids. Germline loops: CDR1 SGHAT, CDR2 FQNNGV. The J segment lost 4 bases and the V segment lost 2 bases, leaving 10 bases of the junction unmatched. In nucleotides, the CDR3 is TGTGCCAGCAGCTTATCCAGACTAGCGGGACCCACATACAATGAGCAGTTCTTC. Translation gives CASSLSRLAGPTYNEQFF.

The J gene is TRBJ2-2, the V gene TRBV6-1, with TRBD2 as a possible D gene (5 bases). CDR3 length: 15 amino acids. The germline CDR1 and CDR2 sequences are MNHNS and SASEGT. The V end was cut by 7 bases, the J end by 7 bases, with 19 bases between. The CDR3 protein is CASTNTDPGVGELFF. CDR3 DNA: TGTGCCAGCACCAATACAGATCCCGGGGTCGGGGAGCTGTTTTTT.

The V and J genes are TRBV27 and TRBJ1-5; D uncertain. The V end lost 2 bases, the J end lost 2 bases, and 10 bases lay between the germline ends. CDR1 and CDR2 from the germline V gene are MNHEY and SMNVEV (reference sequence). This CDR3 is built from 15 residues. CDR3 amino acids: CASSLGPIRNQPQHF. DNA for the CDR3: TGTGCCAGCAGTTTAGGGCCGATTCGCAATCAGCCCCAGCATTTT.

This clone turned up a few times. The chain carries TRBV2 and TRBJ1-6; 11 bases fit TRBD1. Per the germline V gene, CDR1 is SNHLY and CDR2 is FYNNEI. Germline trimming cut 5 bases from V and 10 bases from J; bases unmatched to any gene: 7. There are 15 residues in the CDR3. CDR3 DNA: TGTGCCAGCAGTAGCCTGGGACAGGGGGGATCACCCCTCCACTTT. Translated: CASSSLGQGGSPLHF.

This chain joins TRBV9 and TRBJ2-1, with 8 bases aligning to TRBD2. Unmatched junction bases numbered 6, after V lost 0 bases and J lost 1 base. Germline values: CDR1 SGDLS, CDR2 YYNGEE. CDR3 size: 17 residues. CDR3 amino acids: CASSVAGAGVSYNEQFF. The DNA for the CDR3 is TGTGCCAGCAGCGTAGCAGGAGCGGGAGTTTCCTACAATGAGCAGTTCTTC.

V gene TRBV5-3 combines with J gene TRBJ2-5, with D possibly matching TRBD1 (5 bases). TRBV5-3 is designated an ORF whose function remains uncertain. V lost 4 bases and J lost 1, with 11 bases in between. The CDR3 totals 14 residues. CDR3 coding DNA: TGTGCCAGAAGCCGCAGGGCCTCCCAAGAGACCCAGTACTTC. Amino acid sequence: CARSRRASQETQYF.

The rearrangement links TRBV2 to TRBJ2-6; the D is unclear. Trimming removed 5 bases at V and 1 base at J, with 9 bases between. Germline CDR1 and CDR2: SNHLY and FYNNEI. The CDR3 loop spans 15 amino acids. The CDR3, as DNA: TGTGCCAGCAGTTATGACTCTTCTGGGGCCAACGTCCTGACTTTC. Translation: CASSYDSSGANVLTF.

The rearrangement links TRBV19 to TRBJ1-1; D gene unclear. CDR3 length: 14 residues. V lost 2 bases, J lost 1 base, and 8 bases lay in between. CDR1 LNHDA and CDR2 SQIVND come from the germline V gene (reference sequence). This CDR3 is CASSINSRNTEAFF. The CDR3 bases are TGTGCCAGTAGTATAAACAGCAGGAACACTGAAGCTTTCTTT.

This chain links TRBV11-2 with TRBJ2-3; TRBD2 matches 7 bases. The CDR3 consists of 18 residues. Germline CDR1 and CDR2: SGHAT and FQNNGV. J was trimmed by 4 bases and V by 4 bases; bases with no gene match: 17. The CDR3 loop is CASSSPGVAGGSPDTQYF. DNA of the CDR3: TGTGCCAGCAGCTCCCCCGGCGTAGCGGGTGGATCCCCAGATACGCAGTATTTT.

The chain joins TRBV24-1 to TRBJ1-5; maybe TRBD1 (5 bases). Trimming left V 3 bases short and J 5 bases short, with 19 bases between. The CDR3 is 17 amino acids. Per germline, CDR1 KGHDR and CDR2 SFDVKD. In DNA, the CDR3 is TGTGCCACCAGTGATACAACAGGCAACGTGATGGATCAGCCCCAGCATTTT. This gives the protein CATSDTTGNVMDQPQHF.

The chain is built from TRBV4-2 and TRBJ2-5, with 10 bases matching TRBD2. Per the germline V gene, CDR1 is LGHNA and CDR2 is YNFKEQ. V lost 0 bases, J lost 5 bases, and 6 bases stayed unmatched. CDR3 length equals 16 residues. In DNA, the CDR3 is TGTGCCAGCAGCCAAGAGAGCGGGAGGGGCTGGGAGACCCAGTACTTC. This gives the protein CASSQESGRGWETQYF.

CDR3 bases: TGTGCCAGCAGCAAGACAGGGACGGGGTATTCACCCCTCCACTTT. This encodes CASSKTGTGYSPLHF. The chain joins TRBV7-2 to TRBJ1-6; 7 bases map to TRBD1. This CDR3 has 15 amino acids. The germline V gene encodes CDR1 SGHTA and CDR2 FQGNSA. V gave up 5 bases and J gave up 8 bases; unmatched junction bases: 9.

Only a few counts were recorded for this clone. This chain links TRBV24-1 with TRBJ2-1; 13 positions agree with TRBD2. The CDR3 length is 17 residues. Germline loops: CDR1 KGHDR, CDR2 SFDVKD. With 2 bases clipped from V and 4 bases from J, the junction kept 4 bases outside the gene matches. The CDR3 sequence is CATSDSGLAGLYNEQFF. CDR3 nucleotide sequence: TGTGCCACCAGTGATTCGGGACTAGCGGGACTTTACAATGAGCAGTTCTTC.

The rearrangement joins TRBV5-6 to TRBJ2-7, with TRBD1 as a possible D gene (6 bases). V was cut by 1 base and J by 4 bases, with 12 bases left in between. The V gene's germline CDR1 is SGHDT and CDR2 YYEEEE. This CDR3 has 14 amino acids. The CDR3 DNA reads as TGTGCCAGCAGCTTGTTACAGGGTCGGTACGAGCAGTACTTC. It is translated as CASSLLQGRYEQYF.

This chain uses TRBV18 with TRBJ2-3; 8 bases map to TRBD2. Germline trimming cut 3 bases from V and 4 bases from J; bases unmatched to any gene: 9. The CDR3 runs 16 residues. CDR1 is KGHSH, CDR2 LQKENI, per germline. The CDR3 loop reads CASSPGLGGGSDTQYF. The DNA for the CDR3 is TGTGCCAGCTCACCGGGACTAGGGGGAGGTTCAGATACGCAGTATTTT.

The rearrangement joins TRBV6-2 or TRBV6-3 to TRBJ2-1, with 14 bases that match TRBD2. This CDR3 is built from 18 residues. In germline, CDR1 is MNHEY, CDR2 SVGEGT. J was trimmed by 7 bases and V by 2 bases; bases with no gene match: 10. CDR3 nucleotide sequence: TGTGCCAGCAGTTACGGACTAGCGGGAGGATTCTTAATGAATGAGCAGTTCTTC. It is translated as CASSYGLAGGFLMNEQFF.

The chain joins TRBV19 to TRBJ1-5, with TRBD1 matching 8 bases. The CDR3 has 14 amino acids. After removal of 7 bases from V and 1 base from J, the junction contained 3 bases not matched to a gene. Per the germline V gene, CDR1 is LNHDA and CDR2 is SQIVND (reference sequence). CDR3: CASTGTGSNQPQHF. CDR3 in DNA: TGTGCCAGTACCGGGACAGGAAGCAATCAGCCCCAGCATTTT.

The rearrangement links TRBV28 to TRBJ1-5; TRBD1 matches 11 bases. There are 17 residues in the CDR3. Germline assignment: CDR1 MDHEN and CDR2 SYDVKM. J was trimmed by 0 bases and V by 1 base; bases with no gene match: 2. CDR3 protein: CASSLFGTGGSNQPQHF. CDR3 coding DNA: TGTGCCAGCAGTTTATTCGGGACAGGGGGTAGCAATCAGCCCCAGCATTTT.

DNA for the CDR3: TGTGCCAGCAGCTTACAGGCGGGAGCCCTCGGGAATGAGCAGTTCTTC. This encodes CASSLQAGALGNEQFF. The genes are TRBV7-3 and TRBJ2-1, with TRBD2 matching over 7 bases. CDR3 length: 16 amino acids. V gave up 2 bases and J gave up 7 bases; unmatched junction bases: 11. Germline CDR1 SGHTA, CDR2 FQGTGA.

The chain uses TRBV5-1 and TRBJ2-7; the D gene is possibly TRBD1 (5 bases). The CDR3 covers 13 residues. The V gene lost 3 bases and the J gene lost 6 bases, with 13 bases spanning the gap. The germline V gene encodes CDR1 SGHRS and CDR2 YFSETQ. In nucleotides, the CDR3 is TGCGCCAGCAGCTCCGGGTGGGGCGGCGAGCAGTACTTC. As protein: CASSSGWGGEQYF.

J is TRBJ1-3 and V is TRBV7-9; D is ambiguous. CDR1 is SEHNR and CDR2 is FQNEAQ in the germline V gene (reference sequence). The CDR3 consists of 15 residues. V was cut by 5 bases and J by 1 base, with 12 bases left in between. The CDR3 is CASSHRRSSGNTIYF. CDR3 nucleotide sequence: TGTGCCAGCAGCCACCGAAGGAGTTCTGGAAACACCATATATTTT.

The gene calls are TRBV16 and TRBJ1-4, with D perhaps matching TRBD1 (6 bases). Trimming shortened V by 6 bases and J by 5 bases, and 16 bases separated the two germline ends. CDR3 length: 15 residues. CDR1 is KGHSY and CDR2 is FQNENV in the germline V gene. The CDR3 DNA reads TGTGCCAGCAGGGCCACAGGGTCACCAAATGAAAAACTGTTTTTT. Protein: CASRATGSPNEKLFF. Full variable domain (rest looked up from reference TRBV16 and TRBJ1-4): GEEVAQTPKHLVRGEGQKAKLYCAPIKGHSYVFWYQQVLKNEFKFLISFQNENVFDETGMPKERFSAKCLPNSPCSLEIQATKLEDSAVYFCASRATGSPNEKLFFGSGTQLSVL.

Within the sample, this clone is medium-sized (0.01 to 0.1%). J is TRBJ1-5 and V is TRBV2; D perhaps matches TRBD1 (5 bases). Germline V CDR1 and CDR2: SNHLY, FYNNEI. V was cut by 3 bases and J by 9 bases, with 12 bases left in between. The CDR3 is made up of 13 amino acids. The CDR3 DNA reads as TGTGCCAGCAGTGAGCAGGGCTTTACGCCCCAGCATTTT. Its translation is CASSEQGFTPQHF.

CDR3 DNA: TGTGCCACCAGCAGAGCCAGGGCGAACACTGAAGCTTTCTTT. Protein sequence: CATSRARANTEAFF. V and J are TRBV15 and TRBJ1-1; weak D call: TRBD1 (5 bases). V lost 1 base and J lost 1, with 7 bases in between. Germline V CDR1 and CDR2: LNHNV, YYDKDF (reference sequence). The CDR3 is 14 amino acids.

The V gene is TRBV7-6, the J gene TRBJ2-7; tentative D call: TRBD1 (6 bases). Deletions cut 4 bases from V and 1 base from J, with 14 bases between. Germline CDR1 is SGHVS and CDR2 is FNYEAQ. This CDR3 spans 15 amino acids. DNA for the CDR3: TGTGCCAGCAGCTACTCGACAGGCCAGTCCTACGAGCAGTACTTC. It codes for CASSYSTGQSYEQYF.

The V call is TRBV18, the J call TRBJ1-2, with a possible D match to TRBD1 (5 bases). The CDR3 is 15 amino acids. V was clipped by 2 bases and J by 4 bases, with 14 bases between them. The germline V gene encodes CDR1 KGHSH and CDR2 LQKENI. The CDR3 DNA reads TGTGCCAGCTCACCATGGGACTTCAGGGCCTATGGCTACACCTTC. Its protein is CASSPWDFRAYGYTF.